Reported below is one T cell receptor (beta chain). The identical CDR3 is also encoded by other nucleotide sequences in the sample. Assay: immunoSEQ multiplex PCR; the TCRdb copy retains only in-frame clones and omits some. The repertoire holds 200,000 to 300,000 clones, about 89% seen once, with about 2.7% in the top ten. This entry is derived from a study of blood T cell repertoires in COVID-19. CDR1 is SQVTM, CDR2 ANQGSEA, per germline. The CDR3 has 13 residues. The V segment lost 5 bases and the J segment 1 base; nucleotides outside the gene matches: 2. The chain is built from TRBV29-1 and TRBJ1-1; 9 bases agree with TRBD1. The sequenced sample was PBMCs or T cells enriched from blood (not recorded which). This sequence originates from a woman aged 18-29 years who had recovered from COVID-19. The CDR3 loop reads CSVSTGGNTEAFF. CDR3 nucleotide sequence: TGCAGCGTTTCGACAGGGGGGAACACTGAAGCTTTCTTT.